Listed below are T cell receptor beta chains from one sample, sequenced in a study of cytomegalovirus exposure and HLA in healthy donors. Using immunoSEQ multiplex PCR, the repertoire was profiled, and TCRdb retains in-frame clones only, with some absent. The sample shows roughly 160,000 clones, about 72% of them seen only once. Sequencing used PBMCs. The source of these receptors is a middle-aged man in good health and CMV-seropositive. The CDR3 runs from the conserved cysteine through the conserved F or W. A D gene is named only where the DNA matches it firmly. Where a row states a size, it is once, few, many or the class of an expanded clone; other rows omit it.

D	V	J	size	DNA	CDR3
TRBD2	TRBV9	TRBJ2-1	NA	TGTGCCAGCAGCTCCGCGGGGGGGAGCGGTTACAATGAGCAGTTCTTC	CASSSAGGSGYNEQFF
NA	TRBV30	TRBJ1-1	NA	TGTGCCTGGAGTGTAGAAGGGGACACTGAAGCTTTCTTT	CAWSVEGDTEAFF
TRBD2	TRBV7-2	TRBJ2-5	NA	TGTGCCAGCACCAGGGTAGCGGGGGGGCAAGAGACCCAGTACTTC	CASTRVAGGQETQYF
NA	TRBV20-1	TRBJ1-5	few	TGCAGTGCGGTTCGAGGGCCCCAGCATTTT	CSAVRGPQHF
NA	TRBV30	TRBJ1-2	NA	TGTGCCTGGAGTCAAGGGGCCCTGCTGGGTCTGAACTTC	CAWSQGALLGLNF
TRBD1	TRBV9	TRBJ1-2	NA	TGTGCCAGCAGCGTAGGAGGCAGGGGGACTAACTATGGCTACACCTTC	CASSVGGRGTNYGYTF
TRBD1	TRBV7-2	TRBJ2-7	NA	TGTGCCAGCAGCTTAGCCGGGACAGGGGATTACGAGCAGTACTTC	CASSLAGTGDYEQYF
TRBD2	TRBV4-3	TRBJ2-1	NA	TGCGCCAGCAGCTTGACTAGCGGGGGGGTGGATGAGCAGTTCTTC	CASSLTSGGVDEQFF
NA	TRBV7-8	TRBJ2-3	NA	TGTGCCAGCAGCCCCCTACAGGGCCTCGCTGGAGATACGCAGTATTTT	CASSPLQGLAGDTQYF
TRBD2	TRBV11-2	TRBJ2-7	NA	TGTGCCAGCAGCCCCGAAGCGGGGGCGGTGTACGAGCAGTACTTC	CASSPEAGAVYEQYF
TRBD1	TRBV6-5	TRBJ2-5	NA	TGTGCCAGCAGTGAGGACAGGGAGACCCAGTACTTC	CASSEDRETQYF
NA	TRBV11-3	TRBJ2-1	NA	TGTGCCAGCAGCCTAGAAGGAGGGAGCTCCTACAATGAGCAGTTCTTC	CASSLEGGSSYNEQFF
TRBD2	TRBV10-2	TRBJ2-7	NA	TGCGCCAGTCAAAACGCGGGGGGCTACGAGCAGTACTTC	CASQNAGGYEQYF
NA	TRBV7-2	TRBJ1-4	NA	TGTGCCAGCAGCCCTGACCGACAGAGTTATGAAAAACTGTTTTTT	CASSPDRQSYEKLFF
TRBD1	TRBV7-2	TRBJ1-6	NA	TGTGCCAGCAGCGAAGGGACAGGGTTTCTAAATTCACCCCTCCACTTT	CASSEGTGFLNSPLHF
TRBD2	TRBV7-8	TRBJ2-3	NA	TGTGCCAGCAGCCCCCGCTGGGGACTAGCGGGGGGGAAGGGGACAGATACGCAGTATTTT	CASSPRWGLAGGKGTDTQYF
TRBD1	TRBV6-5	TRBJ1-1	NA	TGTGCCAGCAGTTACTCGACAGGGGGAGGTGAAGCTTTCTTT	CASSYSTGGGEAFF
NA	TRBV4-3	TRBJ1-3	NA	TGCGCCAGCAGCCAAGCCCAAACTGGAAACACCATATATTTT	CASSQAQTGNTIYF
NA	TRBV5-6	TRBJ1-1	few	TGTGGAGAGAACACTGAAGCTTTCTTT	CGENTEAFF
TRBD2	TRBV28	TRBJ2-3	NA	TGTGCCAGCCGGACTAGCGGGGGCTCCTTCATACGCACAGATACGCAGTATTTT	CASRTSGGSFIRTDTQYF
NA	TRBV27	TRBJ1-1	NA	TGTGCCAGCCATAAGGCAGGGGCAAGGGTCGACACTGAAGCTTTCTTT	CASHKAGARVDTEAFF
NA	TRBV4-3	TRBJ1-2	NA	TGCGCCAGCAGCCGACAGCTTCGGGCCCGTGATGGCTACACCTTC	CASSRQLRARDGYTF
NA	TRBV7-2	TRBJ1-5	NA	TGTGCCAGCAGCCCCCACCTCGGTTATAGCAATCAGCCCCAGCATTTT	CASSPHLGYSNQPQHF
TRBD2	TRBV4-3	TRBJ2-7	few	TGCGCCAGCAGCCAAGGAGCGGGGGCCTACGAGCAGTACTTC	CASSQGAGAYEQYF
TRBD2	TRBV28	TRBJ2-7	few	TGTGCCAGCAGGTTGGGACTAGCCTACGAGCAGTACTTC	CASRLGLAYEQYF
TRBD1	TRBV10-3	TRBJ2-3	NA	TGTGCCATTGGGACAGGGGGCACAGATACGCAGTATTTT	CAIGTGGTDTQYF
TRBD1	TRBV4-1	TRBJ2-2	NA	TGCGCCAGCAGCCAATCCGGACAGGGCAACACCGGGGAGCTGTTTTTT	CASSQSGQGNTGELFF
NA	TRBV5-1	TRBJ1-1	NA	TGCGCCAGCAGCCGAAAGGGAGACACTGAAGCTTTCTTT	CASSRKGDTEAFF
TRBD2	TRBV5-4	TRBJ2-3	once	TGTGCCAGCAGCTTGGGACTAGCGGGGGTTGCGGATACGCAGTATTTT	CASSLGLAGVADTQYF
TRBD2	TRBV9	TRBJ2-5	NA	TGTGCCAGCAGCGCTACTAGCGGGGGGGCTTTAGAGACCCAGTACTTC	CASSATSGGALETQYF
NA	TRBV10-1	TRBJ2-7	NA	TGCGCCAGCAGCCTTACCTCCCGGACAGAGGGTTACGAGCAGTACTTC	CASSLTSRTEGYEQYF
NA	TRBV7-2	TRBJ1-5	NA	TGTGCCAGCAGCTTCTTAGGGGGTAGCAATCAGCCCCAGCATTTT	CASSFLGGSNQPQHF
TRBD2	TRBV7-6	TRBJ2-1	NA	TGTGCCAGCAGCTTGGTAGCGGGGGTTTCCTCTTACAATGAGCAGTTCTTC	CASSLVAGVSSYNEQFF
TRBD1	TRBV5-4	TRBJ1-4	NA	TGTGCCAGCAGCTGGGACAGTTCTACTAATGAAAAACTGTTTTTT	CASSWDSSTNEKLFF
NA	TRBV6-5	TRBJ2-3	NA	TGTGCCAGCAGTTACGTGGGCGCCGGCACAGATACGCAGTATTTT	CASSYVGAGTDTQYF
TRBD2	TRBV5-4	TRBJ2-5	NA	TGTGCCAGCAGCGCCCGACTAGCGGGGGGCCAAGAGACCCAGTACTTC	CASSARLAGGQETQYF
NA	TRBV29-1	TRBJ1-1	NA	TGCAGCGTTAGCAGGACAGCCAACACTGAAGCTTTCTTT	CSVSRTANTEAFF
NA	TRBV27	TRBJ1-5	NA	TGTGCCAGCAGTACATACAATAACAATTTCCAGCCCCAGCATTTT	CASSTYNNNFQPQHF
TRBD2	TRBV18	TRBJ2-3	NA	TGTGCCAGCTCACCTTCGACTAGCGGACGCACAGATACGCAGTATTTT	CASSPSTSGRTDTQYF
TRBD1	TRBV4-1	TRBJ2-5	NA	TGCGCCAGCAGTCCCAGGGGGCCAAAAGAGACCCAGTACTTC	CASSPRGPKETQYF
NA	TRBV27	TRBJ2-7	NA	TGTGCCAGCGCCGGGTCGGGGAAGTTTTACGAGCAGTACTTC	CASAGSGKFYEQYF
NA	TRBV27	TRBJ1-5	NA	TGTGCCAGCAGTTTAACCCAGGGTAATCAGCCCCAGCATTTT	CASSLTQGNQPQHF
NA	TRBV5-5	TRBJ1-6	NA	TGTGCCAGCAGCTTGGAAAGCAGGGTCGGTTCACCCCTCCACTTT	CASSLESRVGSPLHF
TRBD1	TRBV7-2	TRBJ1-2	few	TGTGCCAGCAGCTTCAATGACAGGGGCTCGCCGAGAGGCTACACCTTC	CASSFNDRGSPRGYTF
NA	TRBV21-1	TRBJ1-5	NA	TGTGCCAGCAGCAAAGTTCCGGCGGAGCCCCAGCATTTT	CASSKVPAEPQHF
TRBD2	TRBV5-1	TRBJ2-5	NA	TGCGCCAGCAGCTGGGGACTAGCGGGGGGATTACAAGAGACCCAGTACTTC	CASSWGLAGGLQETQYF
TRBD2	TRBV10-2	TRBJ2-7	NA	TGCGCCAGCAGCCGGGGGGGCCCCCTCGAGCAGTACTTC	CASSRGGPLEQYF
NA	TRBV5-5	TRBJ1-4	NA	TGTGCCAGCAGCTCCTGGGGGGCAACTAATGAAAAACTGTTTTTT	CASSSWGATNEKLFF
NA	TRBV28	TRBJ1-5	NA	TGTGCCAGTTTGCGGGGGGGTTATCAGCCCCAGCATTTT	CASLRGGYQPQHF
TRBD1	TRBV5-6	TRBJ1-2	once	TGTGCCAGCAGCGGTCGGACCGTAGGACAGGGGGACGGCTACACCTTC	CASSGRTVGQGDGYTF
NA	TRBV4-3	TRBJ1-4	few	TGCGCCAGCAGCCAAATAACAGGCGCTGTTGCAACTAATGAAAAACTGTTTTTT	CASSQITGAVATNEKLFF